This TCR beta chain appears in the sequencing data of a study of T cells in Graves' hyperthyroidism and ophthalmopathy. The CDR3 spans 13 residues. The germline gives CDR1 WSHSY, CDR2 SAAADI. Findings and caveats of the study: Blood held most thyroid clonotypes expanded above 0.001 frequency. Ophthalmopathy onset followed model prediction by a median about six months.

TCR beta CDR3 region amplification was performed from RNA transcripts. Using the HTBI primer set, a first-round RT-PCR was run on the TCR CDR3. One entry per CDR3 protein results from TCRdb running MiXCR on the multiplex PCR reads. This sample yields about 510,000 distinct CDR3 sequences, of which 46% are seen a single time; 44% belongs to the top ten. About this clonotype itself: As yet, its antigen is unknown. At one of its ends the junction is not consistent with the germline gene, which may arise from a read error.

The chain employs TRBV10-2 and TRBJ2-7; D unresolved. Sample: peripheral blood or thyroid tissue (not recorded which). This TCR was recovered from an adult woman with Graves' disease, either hyperthyroidism or ophthalmopathy (not recorded which). In DNA, the CDR3 is TGTGCCAGCAGTTTTGGCAGAAACTACGAGCAGTACTTC. Its translation is CASSFGRNYEQYF.